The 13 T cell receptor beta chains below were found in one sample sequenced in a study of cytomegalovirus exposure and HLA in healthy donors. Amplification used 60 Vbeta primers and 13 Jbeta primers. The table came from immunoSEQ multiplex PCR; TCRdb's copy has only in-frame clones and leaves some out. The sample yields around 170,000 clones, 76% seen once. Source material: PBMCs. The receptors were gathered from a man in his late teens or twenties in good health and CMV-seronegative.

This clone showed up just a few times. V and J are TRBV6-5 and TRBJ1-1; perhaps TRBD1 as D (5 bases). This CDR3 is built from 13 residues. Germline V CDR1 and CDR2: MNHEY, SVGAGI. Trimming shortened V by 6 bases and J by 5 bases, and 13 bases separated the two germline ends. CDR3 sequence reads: CASSLTGETEAFF. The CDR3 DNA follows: TGTGCCAGCAGCCTGACGGGGGAGACTGAAGCTTTCTTT.

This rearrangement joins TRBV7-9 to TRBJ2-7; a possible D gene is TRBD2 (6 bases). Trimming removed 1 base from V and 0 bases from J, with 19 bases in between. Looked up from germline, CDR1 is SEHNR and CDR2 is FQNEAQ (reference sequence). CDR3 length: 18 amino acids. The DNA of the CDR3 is TGTGCCAGCAGCTTAGAACTTGGGGGGACTCGCTCCTCCTACGAGCAGTACTTC. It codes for CASSLELGGTRSSYEQYF.

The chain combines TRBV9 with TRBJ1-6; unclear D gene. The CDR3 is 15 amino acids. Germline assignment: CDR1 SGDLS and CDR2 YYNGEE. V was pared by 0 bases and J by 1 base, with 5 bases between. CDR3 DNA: TGTGCCAGCAGCGTAGGAGGGTCCTATAATTCACCCCTCCACTTT. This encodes CASSVGGSYNSPLHF. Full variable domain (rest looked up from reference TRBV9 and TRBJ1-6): DSGVTQTPKHLITATGQRVTLRCSPRSGDLSVYWYQQSLDQGLQFLIQYYNGEERAKGNILERFSAQQFPDLHSELNLSSLELGDSALYFCASSVGGSYNSPLHFGNGTRLTVT.

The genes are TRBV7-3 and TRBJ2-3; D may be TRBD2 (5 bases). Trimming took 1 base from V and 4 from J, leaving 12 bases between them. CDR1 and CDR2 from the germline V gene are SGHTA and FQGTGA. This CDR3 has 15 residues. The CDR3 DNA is TGTGCCAGCAGCTTAAAATCCGGAGGCCCAGATACGCAGTATTTT. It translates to CASSLKSGGPDTQYF.

CDR3 sequence: CASSLGPSTDTQYF. CDR3 in DNA: TGTGCCAGCAGCCTGGGCCCATCCACAGATACGCAGTATTTT. V and J are TRBV6-5 and TRBJ2-3; D ambiguous. This CDR3 contains 14 residues. V was clipped by 6 bases and J by 2 bases, with 12 bases between them. Germline CDR1 is MNHEY and CDR2 is SVGAGI.

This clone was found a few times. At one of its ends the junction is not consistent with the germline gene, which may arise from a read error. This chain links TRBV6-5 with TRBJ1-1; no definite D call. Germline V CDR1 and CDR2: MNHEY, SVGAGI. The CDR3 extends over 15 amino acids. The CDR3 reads CASSYAGTRNAEAFF. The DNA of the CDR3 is TGTGCCAGCAGTTACGCAGGTACACGGAACGCTGAAGCTTTCTTT.

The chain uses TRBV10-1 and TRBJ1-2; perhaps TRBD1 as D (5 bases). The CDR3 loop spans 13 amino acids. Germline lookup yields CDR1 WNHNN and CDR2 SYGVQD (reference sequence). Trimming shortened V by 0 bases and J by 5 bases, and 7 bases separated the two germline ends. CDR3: CASSESGGYGYTF. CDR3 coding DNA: TGCGCCAGCAGTGAGTCGGGGGGATATGGCTACACCTTC.

The CDR3, as DNA: TGCGCCAGCAGCCAAGATCGGGGAACAGTTTTACCCGGGGAGCTGTTTTTT. Residues: CASSQDRGTVLPGELFF. The chain employs TRBV4-1 and TRBJ2-2; weak D call: TRBD2 (5 bases). The V end was cut by 0 bases, the J end by 6 bases, with 17 bases between. The germline CDR1 and CDR2 sequences are MGHRA and YSYEKL. This CDR3 has 17 residues.

In nucleotides, the CDR3 is TGTGCCAGCAGCGGACAGGGGGGCAACACCATATATTTT. The encoded protein is CASSGQGGNTIYF. This chain connects TRBV6-1 to TRBJ1-3; 10 bases fit TRBD1. V lost 6 bases to trimming and J lost 7 bases; unmatched junction nucleotides: 3. The CDR3 totals 13 residues. Germline values: CDR1 MNHNS, CDR2 SASEGT.

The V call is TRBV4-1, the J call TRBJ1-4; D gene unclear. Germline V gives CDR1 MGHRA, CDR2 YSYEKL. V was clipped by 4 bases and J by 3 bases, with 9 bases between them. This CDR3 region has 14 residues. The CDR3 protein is CASSLIFSNEKLFF. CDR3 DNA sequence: TGCGCCAGCAGCCTTATTTTCTCTAATGAAAAACTGTTTTTT.

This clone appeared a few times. The CDR3 DNA reads TGTGCCAGCAAACCAGCGGGAGGGAGGGGTGAGCAGTTCTTC. Translated: CASKPAGGRGEQFF. The chain is built from TRBV28 and TRBJ2-1, with 10 bases aligning to TRBD2. Trimming cost V 7 bases and J 9 bases; bases outside gene matches: 9. CDR1 is MDHEN and CDR2 is SYDVKM in the germline V gene. The CDR3 has 14 amino acids.

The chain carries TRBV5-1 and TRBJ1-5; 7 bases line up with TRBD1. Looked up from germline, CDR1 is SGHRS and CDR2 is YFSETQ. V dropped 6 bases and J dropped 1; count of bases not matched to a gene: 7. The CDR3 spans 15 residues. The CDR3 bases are TGCGCCAGCACCATTCCAGGGGGAAGCAATCAGCCCCAGCATTTT. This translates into CASTIPGGSNQPQHF. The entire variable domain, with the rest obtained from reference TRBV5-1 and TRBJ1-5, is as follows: KAGVTQTPRYLIKTRGQQVTLSCSPISGHRSVSWYQQTPGQGLQFLFEYFSETQRNKGNFPGRFSGRQFSNSRSEMNVSTLELGDSALYLCASTIPGGSNQPQHFGDGTRLSIL.

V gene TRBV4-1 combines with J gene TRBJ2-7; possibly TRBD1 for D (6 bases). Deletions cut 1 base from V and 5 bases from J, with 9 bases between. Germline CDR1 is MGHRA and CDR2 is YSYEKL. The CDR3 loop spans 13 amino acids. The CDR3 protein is CASSQVAGDEQYF. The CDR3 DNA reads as TGCGCCAGCAGCCAAGTAGCAGGGGACGAGCAGTACTTC.